The 4 T cell receptor beta chains in this list originate from one sample, sequenced in a study of human T cells and chemical hapten exposure. In TCRdb, the RACE reads were re-called with MiXCR into one record per CDR3 protein. Of 33,000 or so distinct CDR3 sequences detected, roughly an eighth appear once; the ten largest clones hold roughly 2%. Time point indicated: pre-sensitization, week 0. Treatment of the sample: therapeutic diphenylcyclopropenone sensitization with weekly scalp DPC. Total RNA was extracted from unfractionated whole blood. The sequencing used whole blood, collected in connection with sensitization to the hapten diphenylcyclopropenone (DPC). Receptor source: a middle-aged woman with alopecia areata. Some clones in this sample may be carry-over from other donors' samples.

This clonotype was seen more than once but under ten times. V gene TRBV29-1 combines with J gene TRBJ2-7, with D perhaps matching TRBD2 (7 bases). The germline CDR1 and CDR2 sequences are SQVTM and ANQGSEA. V was trimmed by 5 bases and J by 5 bases, leaving 10 bases between them. This CDR3 contains 11 residues. Here the CDR3 DNA reads TGCAGCGTTCGGGGGGCCCACGAGCAGTACTTC. Amino acids: CSVRGAHEQYF.

The chain links TRBV20-1 to TRBJ2-7; 7 nucleotides line up with TRBD1. Per germline, CDR1 DFQATT and CDR2 SNEGSKA (reference sequence). The CDR3 is 18 residues long. Trimming removed 0 bases from V and 2 bases from J; junction bases left unmatched: 16. The CDR3 reads CSARDETGDGTGPYEQYF. The DNA for the CDR3 is TGCAGTGCTAGAGATGAAACAGGGGACGGGACCGGGCCCTACGAGCAGTACTTC.

This clonotype ranks as medium-sized. This chain joins TRBV20-1 and TRBJ1-1, with TRBD1 identical over 8 bases. The CDR3 totals 18 residues. Looked up from germline, CDR1 is DFQATT and CDR2 is SNEGSKA (reference sequence). The V and J ends lost 2 bases and 5 bases, in that order; junction bases with no gene match: 19. In DNA form, the CDR3 reads TGCAGTGCTAGAAGGCACGGGACGTGGGGGACAGGTGAAACTGAAGCTTTCTTT. Translated, it gives CSARRHGTWGTGETEAFF.

This clonotype occurred many times. The chain combines TRBV14 with TRBJ2-7; D possibly corresponds to TRBD2 (5 bases). This CDR3 region has 14 residues. Between the trimmed V and J ends, which lost 1 base and 5 bases, there was a span of 12 bases. CDR1 and CDR2 from the germline V gene are SGHDN and FVKESK. CDR3 in DNA: TGTGCCAGCAGCCAAGGATGGCTCGGGGACGAGCAGTACTTC. It specifies CASSQGWLGDEQYF.